The 11 T cell receptor beta chains listed next were all sequenced from one sample in a study of identical twins. In TCRdb, the 5' RACE reads were re-called with MiXCR into one record per CDR3 protein. Of 300,000 to 350,000 distinct CDR3 sequences listed, roughly an eighth are singletons. This same sample was also part of a study on yellow fever vaccine responses in identical twins.

Sequencing was done on a sample of CD8+ T cells sorted from blood. The receptors were sampled from a woman younger than 30 in good health.

This clonotype was detected a few times. The chain joins TRBV7-9 to TRBJ2-7; 7 bases are shared with TRBD2. Trimming at V came to 10 bases and at J to 0 bases, leaving 6 bases not matched to a gene. This CDR3 is 13 amino acids long. CDR1 is SEHNR, CDR2 FQNEAQ, per germline (reference sequence). In nucleotides, the CDR3 is TGTGCCACGCTAGCGGCTAACTCCTACGAGCAGTACTTC. It translates to CATLAANSYEQYF.

The chain is built from TRBV5-6 and TRBJ2-5, with no clear D. V shed 0 bases and J shed 1 base, with 10 bases lying between them. Germline V gene sequence: CDR1 SGHDT, CDR2 YYEEEE. The CDR3 length is 15 residues. CDR3 coding DNA: TGTGCCAGCAGCTTGGCTGGCACTCGCCAAGAGACCCAGTACTTC. Translating it yields CASSLAGTRQETQYF.

This clonotype has only a few counts. The J gene is TRBJ2-5, the V gene TRBV28, with unresolved D. Germline V gives CDR1 MDHEN, CDR2 SYDVKM. The CDR3 loop spans 15 amino acids. The V end lost 4 bases, the J end lost 3 bases, and 15 bases lay between the germline ends. The CDR3 is CASSYNSELKETQYF. The DNA of the CDR3 is TGTGCCAGCAGTTATAACAGTGAACTTAAAGAGACCCAGTACTTC.

The chain combines TRBV10-3 with TRBJ2-7; D gene unclear. The germline V and J ends were trimmed by 5 bases and 8 bases, with 19 bases remaining between them. The CDR3 spans 14 residues. Germline-derived CDR1 and CDR2 are ENHRY and SYGVKD. CDR3 sequence (DNA): TGTGCCATCAGTAGGTCTCCCGGGCCTTTGAAGCAGTACTTC. Translated, it gives CAISRSPGPLKQYF.

The CDR3 bases are TGCAGTGCTACCACTAGCGGGGTTTTCACAGATACGCAGTATTTT. Encoded protein: CSATTSGVFTDTQYF. The chain carries TRBV20-1 and TRBJ2-3; 10 nucleotides align to TRBD2. V gave up 4 bases and J gave up 2 bases; unmatched junction bases: 6. The germline gives CDR1 DFQATT, CDR2 SNEGSKA (reference sequence). CDR3 length equals 15 residues.

This clonotype was observed many times. This CDR3 reads CASSDIKAILGGELFF. In nucleotides, the CDR3 is TGTGCCAGCAGTGATATTAAGGCTATACTTGGCGGGGAGCTGTTTTTT. This sequence joins TRBV25-1 and TRBJ2-2; no definite D call. V lost 3 bases and J lost 7, with 18 bases in between. Germline lookup yields CDR1 MGHDK and CDR2 SYGVNS. CDR3 size: 16 residues.

The chain joins TRBV24-1 to TRBJ2-3; 8 nucleotides agree with TRBD2. The germline CDR1 and CDR2 sequences are KGHDR and SFDVKD. The CDR3 extends over 20 amino acids. V was pared by 2 bases and J by 1 base, with 16 bases of the junction left unmatched. For the CDR3, the DNA is TGTGCCACCAGTGATTGGCCTAGCGGGCACGTAGAGCGGCGCACAGATACGCAGTATTTT. Translating it yields CATSDWPSGHVERRTDTQYF.

This clonotype was detected ten times or more. V is TRBV4-1 and J is TRBJ2-7; D unclear. The length of the CDR3 is 15 residues. With 0 bases removed from V and 5 bases from J, the gap between germline ends came to 14 bases. CDR1 MGHRA and CDR2 YSYEKL come from the germline V gene. The CDR3 loop is CASSQDLPVEDEQYF. CDR3 coding DNA: TGCGCCAGCAGCCAAGATCTACCAGTAGAGGACGAGCAGTACTTC.

The rearrangement joins TRBV29-1 to TRBJ2-1; 11 bases map to TRBD2. The CDR3 is 19 amino acids. Germline CDR1 and CDR2: SQVTM and ANQGSEA. The ends lost 0 bases at V and 4 bases at J; junction bases unmatched: 14. Written as DNA, the CDR3 is TGCAGCGTTGAAGACGACTGGCTAGCGGGAGGAGTTAGGTACAATGAGCAGTTCTTC. Translating gives CSVEDDWLAGGVRYNEQFF.

The table lists this clonotype with many counts. This chain links TRBV12-3 or TRBV12-4 with TRBJ1-2; D ambiguous. This CDR3 region has 16 residues. Trimming shortened V by 5 bases and J by 3 bases, and 19 bases separated the two germline ends. The CDR3 loop is CASSPSGAGPYYGYTF. Here the CDR3 DNA reads TGTGCCAGCAGTCCCTCCGGAGCGGGTCCGTACTATGGCTACACCTTC.

This clonotype turned up a few times. This rearrangement joins TRBV11-2 to TRBJ2-3; 7 bases match TRBD2. V shed 4 bases and J 2 bases; nucleotides not matched to a gene: 21. The CDR3 covers 20 residues. CDR1 is SGHAT, CDR2 FQNNGV, per germline. CDR3 sequence: CASSWGIWGGTPEFTDTQYF. CDR3 bases: TGTGCCAGCAGCTGGGGAATTTGGGGGGGAACTCCCGAATTCACAGATACGCAGTATTTT.